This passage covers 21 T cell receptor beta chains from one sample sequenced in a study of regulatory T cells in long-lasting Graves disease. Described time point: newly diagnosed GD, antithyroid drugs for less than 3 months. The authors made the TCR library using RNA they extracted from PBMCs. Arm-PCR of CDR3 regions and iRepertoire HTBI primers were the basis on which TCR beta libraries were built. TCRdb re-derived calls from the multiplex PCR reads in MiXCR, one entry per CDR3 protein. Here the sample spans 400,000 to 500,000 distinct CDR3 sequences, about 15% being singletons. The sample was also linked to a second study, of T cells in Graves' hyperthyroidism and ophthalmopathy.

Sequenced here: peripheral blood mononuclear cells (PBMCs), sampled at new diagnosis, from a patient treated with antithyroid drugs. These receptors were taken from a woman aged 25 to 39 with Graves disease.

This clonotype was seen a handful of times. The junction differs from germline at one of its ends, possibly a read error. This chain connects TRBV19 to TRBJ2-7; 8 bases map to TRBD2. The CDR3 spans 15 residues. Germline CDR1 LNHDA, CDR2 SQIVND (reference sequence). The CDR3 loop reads CASSIGLAPSYKQYF. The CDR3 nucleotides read TGTGCCAGTAGTATAGGACTAGCGCCGTCCTACAAGCAGTACTTC.

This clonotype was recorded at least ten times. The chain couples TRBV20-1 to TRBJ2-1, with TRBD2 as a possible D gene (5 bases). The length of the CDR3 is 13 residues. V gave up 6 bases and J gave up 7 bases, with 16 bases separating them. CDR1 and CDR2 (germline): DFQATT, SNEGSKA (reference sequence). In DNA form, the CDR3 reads TGCAGTGCCCCCTCGGACGGGGAGAATGAGCAGTTCTTC. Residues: CSAPSDGENEQFF.

CDR3 bases: TGTGCCAGCAGCCACCCAGAACACACTGAAGCTTTCTTT. It translates to CASSHPEHTEAFF. The V and J genes are TRBV7-9 and TRBJ1-1; D is undetermined. The length of the CDR3 is 13 residues. Looked up from germline, CDR1 is SEHNR and CDR2 is FQNEAQ (reference sequence). V lost 5 bases and J 3 bases, leaving 10 bases between the germline ends.

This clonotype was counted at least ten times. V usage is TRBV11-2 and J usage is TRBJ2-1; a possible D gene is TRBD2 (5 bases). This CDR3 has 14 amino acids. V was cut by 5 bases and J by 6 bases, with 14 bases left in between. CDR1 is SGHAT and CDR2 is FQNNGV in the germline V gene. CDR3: CASSHGSGSNEQFF. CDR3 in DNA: TGTGCCAGCAGCCACGGATCGGGAAGCAATGAGCAGTTCTTC.

The CDR3 here is CASGMTGRQPQHF. The CDR3 DNA sequence: TGTGCTAGTGGCATGACAGGACGGCAGCCCCAGCATTTT. V gene TRBV12-5 combines with J gene TRBJ1-5; tentatively, D is TRBD1 (6 bases). V was clipped by 6 bases and J by 7 bases, with 13 bases between them. Germline-derived CDR1 and CDR2 are LGHNT and FRNRAP. The CDR3 has 13 residues. The variable domain in full, completed from reference TRBV12-5 and TRBJ1-5, reads DARVTQTPRHKVTEMGQEVTMRCQPILGHNTVFWYRQTMMQGLELLAYFRNRAPLDDSGMPKDRFSAEMPDATLATLKIQPSEPRDSAVYFCASGMTGRQPQHFGDGTRLSIL.

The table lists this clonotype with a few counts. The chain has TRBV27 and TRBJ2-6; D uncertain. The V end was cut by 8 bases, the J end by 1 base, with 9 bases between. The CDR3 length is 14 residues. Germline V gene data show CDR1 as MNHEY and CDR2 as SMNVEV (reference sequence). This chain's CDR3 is CASRESSGANVLTF. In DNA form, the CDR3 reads TGTGCCAGCCGCGAGAGTTCTGGGGCCAACGTCCTGACTTTC.

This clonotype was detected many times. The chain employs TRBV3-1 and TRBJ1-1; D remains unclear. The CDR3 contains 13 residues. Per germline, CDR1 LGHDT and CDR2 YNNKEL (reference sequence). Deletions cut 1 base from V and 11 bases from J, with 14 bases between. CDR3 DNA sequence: TGTGCCAGCAGCCAAGGGGGAGTCTTGCGGGCTTTCTTT. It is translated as CASSQGGVLRAFF.

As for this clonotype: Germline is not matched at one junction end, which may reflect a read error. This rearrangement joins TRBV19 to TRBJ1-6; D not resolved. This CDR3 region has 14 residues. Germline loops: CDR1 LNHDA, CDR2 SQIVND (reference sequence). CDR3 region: CASSLRDPNSPFHF. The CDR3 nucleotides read TGTGCCAGTAGTCTCCGGGATCCAAATTCACCCTTCCACTTT.

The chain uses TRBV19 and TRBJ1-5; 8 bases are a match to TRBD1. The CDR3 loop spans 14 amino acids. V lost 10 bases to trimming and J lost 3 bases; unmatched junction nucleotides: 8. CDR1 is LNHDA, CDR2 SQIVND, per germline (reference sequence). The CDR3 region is CATDGTGINQPQHF. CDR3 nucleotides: TGTGCCACCGATGGGACAGGTATCAATCAGCCCCAGCATTTT.

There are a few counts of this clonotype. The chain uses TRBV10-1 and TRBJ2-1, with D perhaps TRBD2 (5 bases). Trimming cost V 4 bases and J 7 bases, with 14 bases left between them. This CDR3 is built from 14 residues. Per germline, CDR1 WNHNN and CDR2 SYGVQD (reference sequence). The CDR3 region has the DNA TGCGCCAGCAGTGTGAGGCCTAGCAGGAATGAGCAGTTCTTC. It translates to CASSVRPSRNEQFF.

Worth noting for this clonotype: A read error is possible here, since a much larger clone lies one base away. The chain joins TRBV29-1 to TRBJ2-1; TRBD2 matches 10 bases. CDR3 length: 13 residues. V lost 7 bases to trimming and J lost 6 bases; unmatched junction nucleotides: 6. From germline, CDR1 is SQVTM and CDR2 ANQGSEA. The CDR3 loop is CSASLAGSNEQFF. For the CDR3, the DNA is TGCAGCGCGTCACTAGCGGGAAGCAATGAGCAGTTCTTC.

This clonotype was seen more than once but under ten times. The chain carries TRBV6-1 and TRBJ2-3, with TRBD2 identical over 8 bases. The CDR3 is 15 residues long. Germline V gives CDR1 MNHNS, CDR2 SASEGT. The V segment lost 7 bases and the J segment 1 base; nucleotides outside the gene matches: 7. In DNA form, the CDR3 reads TGTGCCAGCACTTTGAGCGGGGGACGCACAGATACGCAGTATTTT. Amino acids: CASTLSGGRTDTQYF.

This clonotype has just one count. The CDR3 region has the DNA TGTGCCAGCAGTTGGGGGAAGACAGGGGTCCGGACCGGGGAGCTGTTTTTT. Its translation: CASSWGKTGVRTGELFF. This chain joins TRBV12-3 or TRBV12-4 and TRBJ2-2; the match to TRBD1 covers 8 bases. This CDR3 has 17 amino acids. V was clipped by 4 bases and J by 5 bases; unmatched bases: 12.

CDR3 sequence: CSAHSHEQFF. The DNA for the CDR3 is TGCAGTGCTCATAGCCATGAGCAGTTCTTC. The chain has TRBV20-1 and TRBJ2-1; no definite D call. The CDR3 length is 10 residues. CDR1 DFQATT and CDR2 SNEGSKA come from the germline V gene (reference sequence). The V and J ends lost 5 bases and 8 bases respectively, with 7 bases between them.

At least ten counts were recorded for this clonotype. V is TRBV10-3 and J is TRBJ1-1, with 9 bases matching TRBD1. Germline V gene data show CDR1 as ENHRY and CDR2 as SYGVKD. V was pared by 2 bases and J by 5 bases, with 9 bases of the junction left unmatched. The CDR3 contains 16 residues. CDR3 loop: CAISEPLTGGRTEAFF. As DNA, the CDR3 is TGTGCCATCAGTGAGCCTTTGACAGGGGGGCGGACTGAAGCTTTCTTT.

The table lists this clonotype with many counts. Here the CDR3 DNA reads TGTGCCAGCAGCCTATGGGGGGCTGCAACTAATGAAAAACTGTTTTTT. Translating gives CASSLWGAATNEKLFF. The chain uses TRBV28 and TRBJ1-4, with D perhaps matching TRBD1 (6 bases). V lost 6 bases and J lost 0, with 14 bases in between. In germline, CDR1 is MDHEN, CDR2 SYDVKM. The CDR3 length is 16 residues.

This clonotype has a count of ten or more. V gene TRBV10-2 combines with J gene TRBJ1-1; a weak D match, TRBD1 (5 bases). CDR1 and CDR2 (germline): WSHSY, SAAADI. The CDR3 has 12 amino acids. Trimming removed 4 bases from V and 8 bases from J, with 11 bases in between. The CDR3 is CASSAGTKEAFF. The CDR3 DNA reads TGCGCCAGCAGTGCCGGGACGAAAGAAGCTTTCTTT.

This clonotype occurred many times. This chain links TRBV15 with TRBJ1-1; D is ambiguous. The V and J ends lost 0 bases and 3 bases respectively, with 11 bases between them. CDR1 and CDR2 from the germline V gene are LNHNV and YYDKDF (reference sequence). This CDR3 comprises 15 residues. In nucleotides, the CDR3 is TGTGCCACCAGCAGAGATGCCCTGAAGTACACTGAAGCTTTCTTT. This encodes CATSRDALKYTEAFF. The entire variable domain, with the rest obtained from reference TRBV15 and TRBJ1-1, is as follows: DAMVIQNPRYQVTQFGKPVTLSCSQTLNHNVMYWYQQKSSQAPKLLFHYYDKDFNNEADTPDNFQSRRPNTSFCFLDIRSPGLGDTAMYLCATSRDALKYTEAFFGQGTRLTVV.

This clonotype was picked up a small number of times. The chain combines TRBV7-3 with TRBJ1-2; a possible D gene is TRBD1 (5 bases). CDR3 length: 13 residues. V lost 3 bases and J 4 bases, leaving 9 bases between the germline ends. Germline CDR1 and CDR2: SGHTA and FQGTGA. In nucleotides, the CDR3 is TGTGCCAGCAGCTTCTCGACAGTCTATGGCTACACCTTC. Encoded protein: CASSFSTVYGYTF. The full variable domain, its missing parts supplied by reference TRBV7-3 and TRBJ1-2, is GAGVSQTPSNKVTEKGKYVELRCDPISGHTALYWYRQSLGQGPEFLIYFQGTGAADDSGLPNDRFFAVRPEGSVSTLKIQRTERGDSAVYLCASSFSTVYGYTFGSGTRLTVV.

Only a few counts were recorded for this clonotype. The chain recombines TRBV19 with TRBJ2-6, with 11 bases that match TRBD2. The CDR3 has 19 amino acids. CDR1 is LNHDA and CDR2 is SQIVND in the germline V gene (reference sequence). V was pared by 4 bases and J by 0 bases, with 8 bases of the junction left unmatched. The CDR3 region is CASSTWTSGHRSGANVLTF. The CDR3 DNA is TGTGCCAGTAGTACTTGGACTAGCGGGCACCGCTCTGGGGCCAACGTCCTGACTTTC.

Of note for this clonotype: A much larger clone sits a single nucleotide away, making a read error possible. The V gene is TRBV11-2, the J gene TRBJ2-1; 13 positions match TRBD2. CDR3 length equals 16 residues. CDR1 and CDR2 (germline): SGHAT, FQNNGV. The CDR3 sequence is CASSLPGLAGMNEQSF. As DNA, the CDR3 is TGTGCCAGCAGCCTACCGGGACTAGCGGGAATGAATGAGCAGTCCTTC.